Listed below are T cell receptor beta chains from one sample, sequenced in a study of patients and donors after allogeneic stem cell transplantation. TCRdb analysed the RT-PCR reads with MiXCR anew, one entry per CDR3 protein. Seen here are under 200,000 distinct CDR3 sequences, 30% observed once, and the top ten hold 3.2%. Input material: blood, either unsorted or a sorted T cell fraction (not recorded which). The receptors were sampled from a human donor who was either an allogeneic HSCT recipient or a stem cell or donor lymphocyte infusion donor (not recorded which). It is not recorded whose cells these are; they may come from a transplant donor. Each CDR3 is given with its conserved first and last residue. D genes are given only for firm matches. Some rows have no size entry. The others give once, few or many, or a class for an expanded clone.

j_gene: TRBJ1-2; v_gene: TRBV15; d_gene: NA; abundance: few; CDR3aa: CATSRERGPYGYTF
j_gene: TRBJ1-2; v_gene: TRBV7-9; d_gene: NA; abundance: NA; CDR3aa: CASSLGVDFTF
j_gene: TRBJ2-1; v_gene: TRBV7-2; d_gene: NA; abundance: few; CDR3aa: CASSLSPANEQFF
j_gene: TRBJ1-4; v_gene: TRBV29-1; d_gene: NA; abundance: NA; CDR3aa: CSVSTADDEKLFF
j_gene: TRBJ2-1; v_gene: TRBV28; d_gene: TRBD2; abundance: few; CDR3aa: CAAVTSGRTGNEQFF
j_gene: TRBJ2-6; v_gene: TRBV14; d_gene: NA; abundance: NA; CDR3aa: CASSQAPGANVLTF
j_gene: TRBJ2-7; v_gene: TRBV4-2; d_gene: NA; abundance: NA; CDR3aa: CASSQVGGEQYF
j_gene: TRBJ1-3; v_gene: TRBV9; d_gene: NA; abundance: NA; CDR3aa: CASSKGRGNTIYF
j_gene: TRBJ2-1; v_gene: TRBV6-2/TRBV6-3; d_gene: TRBD1; abundance: few; CDR3aa: CASSYGQGAYSPYNEQFF
j_gene: TRBJ2-1; v_gene: TRBV6-2/TRBV6-3; d_gene: NA; abundance: few; CDR3aa: CASSYRGPGREQFF
j_gene: TRBJ1-1; v_gene: TRBV7-2; d_gene: NA; abundance: many; CDR3aa: CASSFRAVNTEAFF
j_gene: TRBJ1-1; v_gene: TRBV7-3; d_gene: NA; abundance: NA; CDR3aa: CASSGPANTEAFF
j_gene: TRBJ2-7; v_gene: TRBV3-1; d_gene: NA; abundance: once; CDR3aa: CASSQDDRFFGEYF
j_gene: TRBJ1-1; v_gene: TRBV7-3; d_gene: NA; abundance: many; CDR3aa: CASSLIGGATEAFF
j_gene: TRBJ2-7; v_gene: TRBV4-3; d_gene: NA; abundance: NA; CDR3aa: CASSQDSPPRPAYEQYF